This TCR beta chain was obtained from a study of CD39 and CD103 CD8 tumor-infiltrating T cells. Broader study findings: Blood and uninvolved lymph node rarely held DP TIL clonotypes. Compared with DN, SP and blood memory CD8, DP TILs appeared more oligoclonal.

T lymphocytes were negatively selected, with EpCAM beads added for tumor-infiltrating lymphocytes. This clone occurred once. Antigen: not known. Genomic DNA came from around 10,000 to 100,000 sorted cells per subset. Measured with immunoSEQ multiplex PCR; TCRdb has only the in-frame clones, and not every one. The repertoire includes approximately 5,000 clones, more than 55% of them detected once, and less than 15% sits in the top ten. This CDR3 is 16 amino acids long. Germline lookup yields CDR1 SGHTA and CDR2 FQGNSA. V lost 2 bases and J lost 0; bases outside the gene matches: 3. The TCR originated in a human donor with head and neck squamous cell carcinoma. Source material: CD8+ T cells sorted from blood. Subset here: total memory CD8 T cells (CD45RA-CCR7+/-) from blood or uninvolved lymph node. V usage is TRBV7-2 and J usage is TRBJ2-7, with TRBD2 matching over 11 bases. CDR3 in DNA: TGTGCCAGCAGCTTAACTAGCGGGGGAATCTCCTACGAGCAGTACTTC. Its protein is CASSLTSGGISYEQYF.